The 29 T cell receptor beta chains below come from one sample, sequenced in a study of response to subunit inactivated influenza vaccine. TCRdb used MiXCR to reprocess the RT-PCR reads, holding one entry per CDR3 protein. The sample yields hundreds of thousands of distinct CDR3 sequences, approximately 15% seen once. The sequenced sample was PBMCs from blood, obtained 12 days after vaccination. These receptors were taken from a man aged 50 to 60 who received an inactivated influenza vaccine.

This clonotype was found many times. The chain couples TRBV10-3 to TRBJ1-5; 7 bases fit TRBD1. The CDR3 runs 16 residues. Losses at the gene ends were 0 bases for V and 7 bases for J; bases not matched to a gene: 9. The V gene's germline CDR1 is ENHRY and CDR2 SYGVKD. DNA for the CDR3: TGTGCCATCAGTGAGTCGGAGGCAGGAGGGGGCCAGCCCCAGCATTTT. Protein sequence: CAISESEAGGGQPQHF.

The chain couples TRBV6-2 or TRBV6-3 to TRBJ2-7; D may be TRBD1 or TRBD2 (6 bases each). The CDR3 covers 15 residues. Germline lookup yields CDR1 MNHEY and CDR2 SVGEGT. Trimming cost V 7 bases and J 3 bases, with 19 bases left between them. The CDR3 region has the DNA TGTGCCAGCAAGCCGGGGGCAGGGAGAATCTACGAGCAGTACTTC. It is translated as CASKPGAGRIYEQYF.

The CDR3 DNA reads as TGCGCCAGCAGCCAAGATATGGCAGTTCCGTATTTTGGCTACACCTTC. It codes for CASSQDMAVPYFGYTF. The chain recombines TRBV4-3 with TRBJ1-2, with unresolved D. Germline lookup yields CDR1 LGHNA and CDR2 YSLEER. This CDR3 contains 16 residues. The V end lost 0 bases, the J end lost 7 bases, and 18 bases lay between the germline ends.

As regards this clonotype: The junction does not match germline at one end; this may be a read error. The CDR3 spells CASSDLTGQRIAF. The CDR3 DNA reads TGTGCCAGCAGTGACCTTACGGGACAGCGAATTGCTTTC. The chain uses TRBV25-1 and TRBJ1-2; 7 nucleotides line up with TRBD1. The germline gives CDR1 MGHDK, CDR2 SYGVNS. The CDR3 runs to 13 residues.

This clonotype was seen a few times. This chain uses TRBV20-1 with TRBJ1-2; TRBD1 matches 10 bases. CDR1 is DFQATT, CDR2 SNEGSKA, per germline (reference sequence). This CDR3 comprises 16 residues. J gave up 7 bases and V 3 bases, and 14 bases lay outside the gene matches. The CDR3, as DNA: TGCAGTGCTAGCGCGGGACAGGGGACGCTTGTGGGTGGCTACACCTTC. This encodes CSASAGQGTLVGGYTF.

This clonotype was counted between two and nine times. One base away lies a much larger clone, so this may be a sequencing read error. No conserved phenylalanine or tryptophan is present at the end of the CDR3, so a read error is the likely explanation. This chain uses TRBV12-3 or TRBV12-4 with TRBJ1-1; D remains unclear. The length of the CDR3 is 11 residues. V lost 6 bases, J lost 9 bases, and 11 bases lay in between. CDR3 bases: TGTGCCAGCAGCCAAGCGGAGAAAGCTTTCGTT. The encoded protein is CASSQAEKAFV.

A few counts support this clonotype. The chain employs TRBV5-5 and TRBJ2-3; possibly TRBD1 or TRBD2 for D (5 bases each). Per germline, CDR1 SGHKS and CDR2 YYEKEE (reference sequence). V was pared by 2 bases and J by 2 bases, with 15 bases between. This CDR3 has 16 residues. In DNA, the CDR3 is TGTGCCAGCAGCTTTTTACCCGGGGCCTACACAGATACGCAGTATTTT. This sequence encodes CASSFLPGAYTDTQYF. Drawing the rest from reference TRBV5-5 and TRBJ2-3, the complete variable domain is DAGVTQSPTHLIKTRGQQVTLRCSPISGHKSVSWYQQVLGQGPQFIFQYYEKEERGRGNFPDRFSARQFPNYSSELNVNALLLGDSALYLCASSFLPGAYTDTQYFGPGTRLTVL.

The chain joins TRBV9 to TRBJ2-1; TRBD2 matches 8 bases. The CDR3 has 17 residues. Trimming at V came to 3 bases and at J to 4 bases, leaving 12 bases not matched to a gene. CDR1 and CDR2 from the germline V gene are SGDLS and YYNGEE. The CDR3 bases are TGTGCCAGCAGCGGGAGGGTTGGGCTAGCGGGTTACAATGAGCAGTTCTTC. Encoded protein: CASSGRVGLAGYNEQFF.

The chain combines TRBV7-6 with TRBJ2-1, with unresolved D. Trimming cost V 5 bases and J 10 bases, with 18 bases left between them. Germline loops: CDR1 SGHVS, CDR2 FNYEAQ. The CDR3 contains 14 residues. For the CDR3, the DNA is TGTGCCAGCAGCCGTTCAACCCACGGCGGCGAGCAGTTCTTC. This sequence encodes CASSRSTHGGEQFF.

The V and J genes are TRBV7-6 and TRBJ2-2; D is uncertain. From germline, CDR1 is SGHVS and CDR2 FNYEAQ. This CDR3 region has 13 residues. V lost 2 bases to trimming and J lost 7 bases, with 8 bases between them. The CDR3 sequence: CASSLSNGGELFF. The CDR3 coding sequence is TGTGCCAGCAGCTTATCCAATGGCGGGGAGCTGTTTTTT.

The DNA for the CDR3 is TGTGCCAGCAGGTTAGGGGTGAACCGACGCCAGCCCCAGCATTTT. Translating gives CASRLGVNRRQPQHF. The chain joins TRBV28 to TRBJ1-5, with a weak D call TRBD1 (5 bases). CDR1 is MDHEN and CDR2 is SYDVKM in the germline V gene. The CDR3 runs to 15 residues. The germline V and J ends were trimmed by 6 bases and 7 bases, with 19 bases remaining between them. Full variable domain (remainder filled in from reference TRBV28 and TRBJ1-5): DVKVTQSSRYLVKRTGEKVFLECVQDMDHENMFWYRQDPGLGLRLIYFSYDVKMKEKGDIPEGYSVSREKKERFSLILESASTNQTSMYLCASRLGVNRRQPQHFGDGTRLSIL.

In its sample, this clonotype was seen a few times. The chain employs TRBV27 and TRBJ2-3; D is possibly TRBD2 (5 bases). CDR3 size: 16 residues. Trimming stripped 1 base from V and 1 base from J, with 12 bases between. Per the germline V gene, CDR1 is MNHEY and CDR2 is SMNVEV (reference sequence). CDR3 residues: CASSLLAGDGTDTQYF. CDR3 DNA: TGTGCCAGCAGTTTATTGGCCGGGGATGGCACAGATACGCAGTATTTT.

This clonotype was seen ten or more times. The chain links TRBV20-1 to TRBJ1-2; D may be TRBD1 (6 bases). The V end was cut by 5 bases, the J end by 4 bases, with 11 bases between. Germline CDR1 DFQATT, CDR2 SNEGSKA (reference sequence). The CDR3 length is 12 residues. For the CDR3, the DNA is TGCAGTGCTTACTCGACAGGCTATGGCTACACCTTC. This gives the protein CSAYSTGYGYTF.

The genes are TRBV7-2 and TRBJ2-7; D is perhaps TRBD1 or TRBD2 (5 bases each). Germline V gene sequence: CDR1 SGHTA, CDR2 FQGNSA. The V and J ends lost 0 bases and 4 bases respectively, with 16 bases between them. The CDR3 consists of 16 residues. This chain's CDR3 is CASSLAGAFGRYEQYF. CDR3 sequence (DNA): TGTGCCAGCAGCTTAGCCGGGGCCTTCGGAAGATACGAGCAGTACTTC. Variable domain in full (rest from reference TRBV7-2 and TRBJ2-7): GAGVSQSPSNKVTEKGKDVELRCDPISGHTALYWYRQSLGQGLEFLIYFQGNSAPDKSGLPSDRFSAERTGGSVSTLTIQRTQQEDSAVYLCASSLAGAFGRYEQYFGPGTRLTVT.

This clonotype was detected a few times. The chain couples TRBV4-3 to TRBJ2-3; 11 bases fit TRBD2. The germline V gene encodes CDR1 LGHNA and CDR2 YSLEER. This CDR3 spans 15 amino acids. V shed 1 base and J 5 bases; nucleotides not matched to a gene: 2. CDR3: CASSQALAGGDTQYF. The CDR3 DNA reads TGCGCCAGCAGCCAAGCGCTAGCGGGGGGAGATACGCAGTATTTT.

The rearrangement links TRBV20-1 to TRBJ2-3, with a tentative D call TRBD1 (5 bases). With 5 bases removed from V and 5 bases from J, the gap between germline ends came to 23 bases. CDR3 length: 16 amino acids. Germline loops: CDR1 DFQATT, CDR2 SNEGSKA (reference sequence). The CDR3 loop is CSASQGRTGFGDTQYF. The CDR3, as DNA: TGCAGTGCTTCTCAGGGAAGGACCGGTTTCGGAGATACGCAGTATTTT.

V gene TRBV30 combines with J gene TRBJ2-7, with D possibly being TRBD2 (6 bases). Germline CDR1 GTSNPN, CDR2 SVGIG (reference sequence). V was clipped by 3 bases and J by 6 bases, with 15 bases between them. CDR3 size: 13 residues. The CDR3 loop reads CAWRSGVMGEQYF. CDR3 in DNA: TGTGCCTGGAGGTCGGGAGTGATGGGCGAGCAGTACTTC.

The sample holds a few counts of this clonotype. The CDR3 reads CASSLAGLLNTGELFF. The CDR3 DNA follows: TGTGCCAGCAGCTTAGCGGGACTACTGAACACCGGGGAGCTGTTTTTT. The chain couples TRBV7-2 to TRBJ2-2; 7 nucleotides align to TRBD2. V trimming: 0 bases; J trimming: 1 base; junction bases outside the gene matches: 2. The germline CDR1 and CDR2 sequences are SGHTA and FQGNSA. The CDR3 is 16 amino acids.

This clonotype occurred a few times. V usage is TRBV6-1 and J usage is TRBJ2-1, with 8 positions matching TRBD2. Germline CDR1 reads MNHNS; CDR2 reads SASEGT. The CDR3 consists of 14 residues. The V and J ends lost 5 bases and 8 bases, in that order; junction bases with no gene match: 8. DNA of the CDR3: TGTGCCAGCAGTCCTCGCCGGGGGGGGGATGAGCAGTTCTTC. The encoded protein is CASSPRRGGDEQFF.

CDR3 nucleotides: TGTGCCAGCAGTTTCCAGGGTTCCAATGAGCAGTTCTTC. It specifies CASSFQGSNEQFF. This chain connects TRBV27 to TRBJ2-1; D perhaps matches TRBD1 (5 bases). V lost 3 bases and J lost 6, with 9 bases in between. CDR1 and CDR2 (germline): MNHEY, SMNVEV (reference sequence). CDR3 length equals 13 residues.

The gene calls are TRBV15 and TRBJ1-4; D is undetermined. V lost 3 bases to trimming and J lost 0 bases, with 14 bases between them. The CDR3 consists of 17 residues. CDR1 LNHNV and CDR2 YYDKDF come from the germline V gene (reference sequence). The CDR3 loop is CATSRGRRTATNEKLFF. DNA for the CDR3: TGTGCCACCAGCAGGGGCAGACGGACTGCAACTAATGAAAAACTGTTTTTT.

This clonotype turned up a few times. The genes are TRBV6-5 and TRBJ2-1; D remains ambiguous. V dropped 2 bases and J dropped 7 bases, with 12 bases sitting between them. The CDR3 runs to 14 residues. Germline-derived CDR1 and CDR2 are MNHEY and SVGAGI. As DNA, the CDR3 is TGTGCCAGCAGTTACCCCGTTCTAGGTAATGAGCAGTTCTTC. Its protein is CASSYPVLGNEQFF.

This clonotype was detected only a few times. V is TRBV30 and J is TRBJ2-2; D may be TRBD1 or TRBD2 (7 bases each). The CDR3 covers 15 residues. The germline V gene has CDR1 GTSNPN and CDR2 SVGIG (reference sequence). Trimming removed 7 bases at V and 7 bases at J, with 22 bases between. As DNA, the CDR3 is TGTGCCTCACCAAGGGAGGGGGCGCTTATCGGGGAGCTGTTTTTT. This sequence encodes CASPREGALIGELFF.

This clonotype has more than one count but fewer than ten. The chain couples TRBV5-6 to TRBJ2-1; 8 nucleotides align to TRBD2. Per germline, CDR1 SGHDT and CDR2 YYEEEE. The length of the CDR3 is 14 residues. Unmatched junction bases numbered 6, after V lost 9 bases and J lost 1 base. The CDR3, as DNA: TGTGCCACCACAGCGGGAGAGTCCTACAATGAGCAGTTCTTC. Translated: CATTAGESYNEQFF. The full variable domain, with the rest looked up from reference TRBV5-6 and TRBJ2-1, is DAGVTQSPTHLIKTRGQQVTLRCSPKSGHDTVSWYQQALGQGPQFIFQYYEEEERQRGNFPDRFSGHQFPNYSSELNVNALLLGDSALYLCATTAGESYNEQFFGPGTRLTVL.

The genes are TRBV18 and TRBJ2-2, with 9 bases matching TRBD1. Germline lookup yields CDR1 KGHSH and CDR2 LQKENI. The CDR3 consists of 15 residues. The trim removed 1 base at V and 6 bases at J, leaving 3 bases unmatched. CDR3 sequence reads: CASSPRGQGAGELFF. CDR3 DNA sequence: TGTGCCAGCTCACCACGGGGACAGGGAGCCGGGGAGCTGTTTTTT.

The J gene is TRBJ1-1, the V gene TRBV3-1; D uncertain. The germline V gene has CDR1 LGHDT and CDR2 YNNKEL (reference sequence). This CDR3 has 14 residues. Trimming stripped 7 bases from V and 4 bases from J, with 16 bases between. In DNA form, the CDR3 reads TGTGCCAGCACCTTACATAGCCCGAGCACTGAAGCTTTCTTT. Its protein product is CASTLHSPSTEAFF.

The V gene is TRBV5-1, the J gene TRBJ2-1; D remains ambiguous. Germline V CDR1 and CDR2: SGHRS, YFSETQ. This CDR3 region has 14 residues. Trimming pared 0 bases from V and 8 bases from J, leaving 12 bases between. This CDR3 is CASSLGRSFDEQFF. For the CDR3, the DNA is TGCGCCAGCAGCTTGGGACGGAGTTTCGATGAGCAGTTCTTC.

This clonotype was observed a few times. The chain recombines TRBV24-1 with TRBJ1-1, with D maybe TRBD1 (5 bases). This CDR3 has 16 amino acids. From germline, CDR1 is KGHDR and CDR2 SFDVKD. Trimming left V 4 bases short and J 4 bases short, with 18 bases between. The CDR3 region has the DNA TGTGCCACCAGTGACCCCCACCGCAGTGGGGGCACTGAAGCTTTCTTT. This translates into CATSDPHRSGGTEAFF.

CDR3 sequence: CASSYLNDRTGGGYTF. For the CDR3, the DNA is TGTGCCAGCAGTTACCTGAACGACCGGACAGGGGGAGGCTACACCTTC. The rearrangement joins TRBV6-5 to TRBJ1-2; the match to TRBD1 covers 10 bases. The V and J ends lost 2 bases and 8 bases, in that order; junction bases with no gene match: 11. The CDR3 has 16 residues. Germline lookup yields CDR1 MNHEY and CDR2 SVGAGI.